Listed below are T cell receptor beta chains from one sample, sequenced in a study of identical twins. TCRdb fed the 5' RACE reads into MiXCR, producing one record per CDR3 protein. The top ten clones hold less than 0.5% of a sample with around 530,000 distinct CDR3 sequences, about 15% of them seen once. The same sample was also studied in work on yellow fever vaccine responses in identical twins.

The sequenced sample was CD4+ T cells sorted from blood. These receptors were taken from a woman aged 18-29 years in good health. The CDR3 runs from the conserved cysteine through the conserved F or W. D genes are given only for firm matches. Not every row has a clone size; where given, it reads once, few, many or a size class.

j_call,d_call,v_call,clone_size,cdr3_aa,cdr3_nt
TRBJ1-2,NA,TRBV6-5,NA,CASSTGTTNSYGYTF,TGTGCCAGCAGTACCGGGACAACAAATTCCTATGGCTACACCTTC
TRBJ1-1,NA,TRBV11-3,few,CASSLRGIMNTEAFF,TGTGCCAGCAGCCTCAGGGGTATCATGAACACTGAAGCTTTCTTT
TRBJ1-4,NA,TRBV5-1,few,CASSPTGNSNEKLFF,TGCGCCAGCAGCCCAACAGGAAACTCTAATGAAAAACTGTTTTTT
TRBJ2-1,NA,TRBV7-7,NA,CASSLGRTPYNEQFF,TGTGCCAGCAGCTTAGGACGGACCCCCTACAATGAGCAGTTCTTC
TRBJ2-3,NA,TRBV20-1,few,CSATRDTQYF,TGCAGTGCTACGAGGGATACGCAGTATTTT
TRBJ2-7,NA,TRBV18,NA,CASSPLGSGDDEQYF,TGTGCCAGCTCACCACTCGGTTCAGGGGACGACGAGCAGTACTTC
TRBJ2-3,TRBD2,TRBV24-1,few,CATSDLDYGRADTQYF,TGTGCCACCAGTGATTTGGATTACGGGAGGGCTGATACGCAGTATTTT
TRBJ2-3,NA,TRBV6-1,NA,CASSEGGPDTQYF,TGTGCCAGCAGTGAAGGGGGGCCAGATACGCAGTATTTT
TRBJ2-3,TRBD1,TRBV10-3,NA,CAISEHRGKSQDTQYF,TGTGCCATCAGTGAGCACAGGGGTAAAAGTCAAGATACGCAGTATTTT
TRBJ2-5,NA,TRBV11-2,NA,CASSPLALQETQYF,TGTGCCAGCAGCCCGCTAGCGCTACAAGAGACCCAGTACTTC